This TCR beta chain was sequenced during a study of T cell repertoires in cytomegalovirus infection. Study-level information: The authors relied on CMV epitopes, both recently identified HLA-C-restricted and well-studied HLA-B-restricted. Indications of both CMV infection and matching HLA type were provided by public TCR beta signatures.

V lost 6 bases and J lost 0; bases outside the gene matches: 11. CDR3 length: 16 amino acids. CDR1 and CDR2 from the germline V gene are DFQATT and SNEGSKA (reference sequence). In the case of this clonotype: Its target is unknown.

Study outcomes and limitations: Individuals carrying CMV plus the relevant HLA were identified by cumulative frequency of public TCR beta families.

TCRdb re-called the reads through MiXCR, storing one row per CDR3 protein. The data hold about 110,000 distinct CDR3 sequences, with approximately 28% observed a single time. This chain joins TRBV20-1 and TRBJ1-1; 9 bases match TRBD1. The sequencing used CD8+ T cells from cultured PBMCs, collected from culture after CMV antigen stimulation. This clonotype originated in a human donor in good health (CMV status not recorded). Some clones in this sample may be carry-over from other donors' samples. This chain's CDR3 is CSAMGQGIGMNTEAFF. In nucleotides, the CDR3 is TGCAGTGCCATGGGACAGGGTATTGGAATGAACACTGAAGCTTTCTTT.